This is a list of T cell receptor beta chains from one sample in a study of cytomegalovirus exposure and HLA in healthy donors. Generated by immunoSEQ multiplex PCR, the TCRdb table keeps only in-frame clones and is missing some. The sample has nearly 300,000 clones; 70% to 90% are singletons. The sample comprised PBMCs. These receptors were obtained from a man in his forties in good health and CMV-seropositive. Both conserved end residues are part of each CDR3. The D gene is left open where the match is weak. Size values are once, few and many counts, or a class for expanded clones, and some rows have none.

D gene	clone size	V gene	J gene	CDR3 protein	CDR3 DNA
.	.	TRBV6-1	TRBJ1-3	CASRAFSGNTIYF	TGTGCCAGCAGAGCCTTCTCTGGAAACACCATATATTTT
.	.	TRBV4-1	TRBJ2-5	CASSPDRGEETQYF	TGCGCCAGCAGCCCGGACAGAGGAGAAGAGACCCAGTACTTC
TRBD1	.	TRBV28	TRBJ1-5	CASSSGGSNQPQHF	TGTGCCAGCAGTTCAGGGGGCAGCAATCAGCCCCAGCATTTT
.	.	TRBV6-5	TRBJ1-1	CASSSPGEGSTEAFF	TGTGCCAGCAGTTCCCCAGGGGAAGGGAGCACTGAAGCTTTCTTT
.	.	TRBV5-6	TRBJ2-7	CASSDGDEQYF	TGTGCCAGCAGCGACGGGGACGAGCAGTACTTC
TRBD1	.	TRBV5-1	TRBJ2-7	CASRTETGDEQYF	TGCGCCAGCAGAACAGAGACAGGGGACGAGCAGTACTTC
TRBD2	.	TRBV7-3	TRBJ2-1	CASSDTGTSEGEQFF	TGTGCCAGCAGCGACACCGGGACTAGCGAGGGCGAGCAGTTCTTC
.	.	TRBV28	TRBJ2-7	CASSFQEAEQYF	TGTGCCAGCAGTTTTCAGGAGGCCGAGCAGTACTTC
TRBD1	few	TRBV10-3	TRBJ1-6	CAIRKGQGHNSPLHF	TGTGCCATCAGGAAAGGACAGGGACATAATTCACCCCTCCACTTT
.	.	TRBV5-8	TRBJ2-5	CASSLAPSEETQYF	TGTGCCAGCAGCTTGGCCCCTAGCGAAGAGACCCAGTACTTC
.	.	TRBV14	TRBJ1-2	CASSQSRGYGYTF	TGTGCCAGCAGCCAGTCAAGGGGCTATGGCTACACCTTC
.	.	TRBV7-8	TRBJ2-7	CASSALYEQYF	TGTGCCAGCAGCGCACTTTACGAGCAGTACTTC
TRBD1	.	TRBV19	TRBJ1-3	CASTGGANTIYF	TGTGCCAGTACAGGGGGAGCAAACACCATATATTTT
TRBD1	.	TRBV4-1	TRBJ2-3	CASSQPGQGKGDTQYF	TGCGCCAGCAGCCAACCGGGACAGGGGAAGGGAGATACGCAGTATTTT
.	.	TRBV11-2	TRBJ2-5	CASSPQGRGIQETQYF	TGTGCCAGCAGCCCTCAGGGTAGGGGGATCCAAGAGACCCAGTACTTC
.	.	TRBV7-9	TRBJ2-2	CASSPRRLEETGELFF	TGTGCCAGCAGCCCCCGTCGGCTTGAGGAGACCGGGGAGCTGTTTTTT
TRBD2	.	TRBV15	TRBJ2-7	CATRLSGYEQYF	TGTGCCACCAGGCTTAGCGGGTACGAGCAGTACTTC
.	.	TRBV28	TRBJ2-7	CASSLGLAEVYEQYF	TGTGCCAGCAGTTTAGGCCTAGCCGAAGTCTACGAGCAGTACTTC
TRBD2	.	TRBV7-6	TRBJ2-1	CASSSLAGPSYNEQFF	TGTGCCAGCAGCTCCCTAGCGGGACCCTCCTACAATGAGCAGTTCTTC
.	few	TRBV18	TRBJ1-5	CASSGGNQPQHF	TGTGCCAGCTCAGGAGGGAATCAGCCCCAGCATTTT
.	.	TRBV15	TRBJ1-4	CATSRAGGSMGEKLFF	TGTGCCACCAGCAGAGCGGGAGGGAGCATGGGTGAAAAACTGTTTTTT
TRBD1	.	TRBV7-6	TRBJ2-7	CASSSGTGGLLAEQYF	TGTGCCAGCAGCTCCGGGACAGGGGGTTTGTTGGCCGAGCAGTACTTC
.	.	TRBV28	TRBJ1-3	CASSPGVLAGNTIYF	TGTGCCAGCAGTCCCGGTGTTCTGGCTGGAAACACCATATATTTT
.	.	TRBV25-1	TRBJ2-2	CASSEYVGGLVTGELFF	TGTGCCAGCAGTGAATATGTCGGGGGGCTCGTCACCGGGGAGCTGTTTTTT
.	.	TRBV27	TRBJ2-5	CASSSTGLQYF	TGTGCCAGCAGTTCCACAGGGTTGCAGTACTTC
.	.	TRBV6-1	TRBJ2-7	CASRGASYEQYF	TGTGCCAGCAGGGGAGCGTCCTACGAGCAGTACTTC
TRBD2	.	TRBV28	TRBJ2-7	CASSPRTSGSYEQYF	TGTGCCAGCAGTCCTAGGACTAGCGGCTCCTACGAGCAGTACTTC
TRBD1	.	TRBV4-1	TRBJ1-1	CASSQGGGEAFF	TGCGCCAGCAGCCAAGGAGGGGGCGAAGCTTTCTTT
.	.	TRBV19	TRBJ2-1	CASSIDLGNEQFF	TGTGCCAGTAGTATAGATCTAGGCAATGAGCAGTTCTTC
.	medium-sized	TRBV6-5	TRBJ2-7	CASSFGTPPPSYEQYF	TGTGCCAGCAGTTTTGGGACTCCCCCTCCGTCCTACGAGCAGTACTTC
.	.	TRBV9	TRBJ2-1	CASSEDFREVSYNEQFF	TGTGCCAGCAGCGAAGACTTTAGGGAGGTCTCCTACAATGAGCAGTTCTTC
TRBD2	.	TRBV18	TRBJ2-3	CASSPVPGLAGLPFSTDTQYF	TGTGCCAGCTCACCGGTCCCGGGACTAGCGGGATTACCCTTTAGCACAGATACGCAGTATTTT
TRBD1	.	TRBV5-4	TRBJ2-3	CASSSGTGVTDTQYF	TGTGCCAGCAGCTCCGGGACAGGGGTAACAGATACGCAGTATTTT
.	once	TRBV28	TRBJ2-5	CASSPSFGGASQETQYF	TGTGCTAGCAGTCCCTCTTTTGGGGGGGCAAGTCAAGAGACCCAGTACTTC
TRBD1	.	TRBV28	TRBJ1-2	CASRTGGNYGYTF	TGTGCCAGCAGAACAGGGGGAAACTATGGCTACACCTTC
.	.	TRBV5-1	TRBJ2-2	CASSVTTANTGELFF	TGCGCCAGCAGCGTGACTACCGCGAACACCGGGGAGCTGTTTTTT
.	.	TRBV5-1	TRBJ1-5	CASIDSLGPRSPHSNQPQHF	TGCGCCAGCATCGATTCCTTGGGGCCCAGGAGCCCTCATAGCAATCAGCCCCAGCATTTT
.	.	TRBV10-2	TRBJ2-5	CASSDPAGWGETQYF	TGCGCCAGCAGTGACCCCGCAGGGTGGGGAGAGACCCAGTACTTC
.	.	TRBV4-1	TRBJ1-1	CASSQGRQMNTEAFF	TGCGCCAGCAGCCAGGGCAGACAGATGAACACTGAAGCTTTCTTT
.	.	TRBV6-1	TRBJ2-7	CASSEGGRRSSYEQYF	TGTGCCAGCAGTGAAGGGGGCCGACGAAGCTCCTACGAGCAGTACTTC
TRBD1	.	TRBV27	TRBJ1-1	CASSRDRGPEAFF	TGTGCCAGCAGTAGAGACAGGGGCCCTGAAGCTTTCTTT
.	.	TRBV29-1	TRBJ2-1	CSVGANNEQFF	TGCAGCGTTGGCGCTAACAATGAGCAGTTCTTC
.	.	TRBV28	TRBJ2-7	CASSFGAIEQYF	TGTGCCAGCAGTTTTGGGGCAATCGAGCAGTACTTC
TRBD1	.	TRBV4-1	TRBJ2-2	CASSLTGTGGRWELFF	TGCGCCAGCAGCCTCACCGGGACAGGGGGGAGGTGGGAGCTGTTTTTT
.	.	TRBV29-1	TRBJ2-1	CSVQGSKSHNEQFF	TGCAGCGTTCAGGGCTCAAAAAGCCACAATGAGCAGTTCTTC
TRBD1	.	TRBV28	TRBJ2-7	CASRARGPTYEQYF	TGTGCCAGCAGGGCCAGGGGGCCCACCTACGAGCAGTACTTC
TRBD2	.	TRBV7-9	TRBJ2-1	CASSPDLGSGGSYNEQFF	TGTGCCAGCAGCCCTGATTTAGGTAGCGGGGGGTCCTACAATGAGCAGTTCTTC
.	.	TRBV5-1	TRBJ1-2	CASSSPGVIGYTF	TGCGCCAGCAGCTCGCCCGGGGTAATCGGCTACACCTTC
.	.	TRBV6-6	TRBJ1-5	CASSSPNQPQHF	TGTGCCAGCAGTTCCCCAAATCAGCCCCAGCATTTT
TRBD2	.	TRBV28	TRBJ2-1	CASSPRTRTRNEQFF	TGTGCCAGCAGTCCCCGGACTAGAACTAGAAATGAGCAGTTCTTC